The T cell receptor beta chain described here comes from a study of blood T cells in healthy people across ages. General study findings and limits: Measured against age, TCR beta diversity per million T cells decreased in a roughly linear manner.

With a J-beta primer mix and a sample-barcoded 5' primer, a second PCR ran roughly 7 to 11 cycles. A template-switch adaptor that had 12 random nucleotides put a tag on each cDNA molecule. TCRdb passed the 5' RACE reads through MiXCR, listing each CDR3 protein once. The sample records some 1,500,000 distinct CDR3 sequences, approximately 43% being singletons. Trimming removed 3 bases from V and 0 bases from J, with 10 bases in between. The CDR3 has 15 residues. Germline CDR1 and CDR2: SGHAT and FQNNGV. Per sample, a minimum of 6.5 million PBMCs were isolated. Concerning this clonotype: The target antigen is unknown.

The origin of this receptor is a woman in her late teens or twenties in good health. The chain joins TRBV11-2 to TRBJ2-3; D possibly matches TRBD1 or TRBD2 (5 bases each). The sample comprised blood. The CDR3 bases are TGTGCCAGCAGCTTTCAGGGACGGAGCACAGATACGCAGTATTTT. Its translation: CASSFQGRSTDTQYF.